The 25 T cell receptor beta chains below were found in one sample sequenced in a study of type 1 regulatory T cells (dated by TCRdb to 2020 to 2023). The listed sequencing device is Illumina MiSeq. TCRdb's own reprocessing of the public reads used fastp at Q25 and MiXCR and kept productive beta chains. Records with the same CDR3 protein are collapsed into one entry carrying the most frequent genes and DNA. This sample has 80,000 to 100,000 distinct CDR3 sequences in its table, and 25% to 40% of those were observed once. Around 2.3% of the sample belongs to the ten largest clones. Sequencing was done on a sample of CD4+ T cells, either the whole sample or a sorted fraction (not recorded which). These receptor sequences come from a human donor in good health.

This clonotype showed up just a few times. The chain links TRBV14 to TRBJ2-7; D tentatively reads TRBD1 or TRBD2 (6 bases each). This CDR3 has 15 residues. In germline, CDR1 is SGHDN, CDR2 FVKESK. Trimming pared 1 base from V and 2 bases from J, leaving 12 bases between. The CDR3, as DNA: TGTGCCAGCAGCCAAGCGCAGGGGAGGACCTACGAGCAGTACTTC. Amino acid sequence: CASSQAQGRTYEQYF. The full variable domain, rest sourced from reference TRBV14 and TRBJ2-7, is EAGVTQFPSHSVIEKGQTVTLRCDPISGHDNLYWYRRVMGKEIKFLLHFVKESKQDESGMPNNRFLAERTGGTYSTLKVQPAELEDSGVYFCASSQAQGRTYEQYFGPGTRLTVT.

This clonotype was counted a few times. J is TRBJ2-5 and V is TRBV7-2; D unresolved. V was trimmed by 6 bases and J by 2 bases, leaving 13 bases between them. Germline V gene data show CDR1 as SGHTA and CDR2 as FQGNSA. The CDR3 length is 14 residues. The CDR3 DNA reads as TGTGCCAGCAGTCCCTCGAGTTGGCAAGAGACCCAGTACTTC. Residues: CASSPSSWQETQYF.

The sample holds a few counts of this clonotype. The J gene is TRBJ2-2, the V gene TRBV19, with D hard to call. This CDR3 comprises 14 residues. The ends were cut back, 7 bases at V and 6 bases at J, with 15 bases in the middle. Germline V gene sequence: CDR1 LNHDA, CDR2 SQIVND (reference sequence). Written as DNA, the CDR3 is TGTGCCAGTAAGCAGGACCCAGGCGCCGGGGAGCTGTTTTTT. Amino acid sequence: CASKQDPGAGELFF.

This clonotype came up a few times. The chain has TRBV10-3 and TRBJ2-1; D gene unclear. V lost 4 bases and J lost 5, with 12 bases in between. The CDR3 loop spans 14 amino acids. The V gene's germline CDR1 is ENHRY and CDR2 SYGVKD. CDR3 nucleotide sequence: TGTGCCATCAGTGGACGTGTAGACCACAATGAGCAGTTCTTC. This translates into CAISGRVDHNEQFF.

This chain joins TRBV29-1 and TRBJ1-2; weak D call: TRBD1 (6 bases). V shed 5 bases and J shed 6 bases, with 7 bases lying between them. CDR1 and CDR2 (germline): SQVTM, ANQGSEA. The CDR3 has 10 amino acids. CDR3 sequence: CSVYRDGYTF. The CDR3 DNA sequence: TGCAGCGTTTACAGGGATGGCTACACCTTC.

The V call is TRBV10-1, the J call TRBJ2-2; 8 bases match TRBD1. With V trimmed by 5 bases and J by 0 bases, 5 bases remained unmatched. Germline lookup yields CDR1 WNHNN and CDR2 SYGVQD (reference sequence). The CDR3 is made up of 16 amino acids. The DNA of the CDR3 is TGCGCCAGCAGTTTGGACAGGGAGGCGAACACCGGGGAGCTGTTTTTT. Amino acids: CASSLDREANTGELFF.

Only a few counts were recorded for this clonotype. The V and J genes are TRBV19 and TRBJ2-7; perhaps TRBD1 as D (5 bases). The CDR3 extends over 14 amino acids. Germline lookup yields CDR1 LNHDA and CDR2 SQIVND (reference sequence). The V end lost 3 bases, the J end lost 0 bases, and 9 bases lay between the germline ends. The CDR3 DNA reads as TGTGCCAGTAGTATGGGGCCAGCCTCCTACGAGCAGTACTTC. Residues: CASSMGPASYEQYF.

The chain combines TRBV3-1 with TRBJ2-2, with TRBD1 identical over 7 bases. The ends lost 2 bases at V and 1 base at J; junction bases unmatched: 7. Germline V lookup: CDR1 LGHDT, CDR2 YNNKEL (reference sequence). The CDR3 totals 17 residues. This CDR3 is CASSQRTGQKNTGELFF. DNA of the CDR3: TGTGCCAGCAGCCAACGGACGGGACAGAAGAACACCGGGGAGCTGTTTTTT.

The rearrangement joins TRBV5-1 to TRBJ2-2; no definite D call. CDR1 is SGHRS and CDR2 is YFSETQ in the germline V gene. The CDR3 is made up of 15 amino acids. V lost 6 bases, J lost 0 bases, and 12 bases lay in between. CDR3 nucleotide sequence: TGCGCCAGCACCCTCCGTTCGCCGAACACCGGGGAGCTGTTTTTT. Translation gives CASTLRSPNTGELFF.

The V and J genes are TRBV7-6 and TRBJ2-5, with D uncertain. V was cut by 1 base and J by 1 base, with 16 bases left in between. The CDR3 has 17 residues. Germline V lookup: CDR1 SGHVS, CDR2 FNYEAQ. The CDR3 DNA reads as TGTGCCAGCAGCTTAGTTACTTGGGAAAGGGTCCAAGAGACCCAGTACTTC. It translates to CASSLVTWERVQETQYF.

V and J are TRBV19 and TRBJ2-1; TRBD2 is a possible D gene (6 bases). The V gene lost 3 bases and the J gene lost 15 bases, with 15 bases spanning the gap. The CDR3 extends over 12 amino acids. The germline CDR1 and CDR2 sequences are LNHDA and SQIVND (reference sequence). CDR3 residues: CASSISGGVLFF. The CDR3, as DNA: TGTGCCAGTAGTATTAGTGGCGGGGTACTGTTCTTC.

CDR3 coding DNA: TGTGCCAGCAGCTTAGTATCTGGACGACTCAACTACGAGCAGTACTTC. Translated: CASSLVSGRLNYEQYF. This chain uses TRBV7-8 with TRBJ2-7; no clear D. Germline assignment: CDR1 SGHVS and CDR2 FQNEAQ. Trimming took off 1 base at V and 3 bases at J, with 16 bases between the two ends. This CDR3 is 16 amino acids long. Complete variable domain (other parts from reference TRBV7-8 and TRBJ2-7): GAGVSQSPRYKVAKRGQDVALRCDPISGHVSLFWYQQALGQGPEFLTYFQNEAQLDKSGLPSDRFFAERPEGSVSTLKIQRTQQEDSAVYLCASSLVSGRLNYEQYFGPGTRLTVT.

This clonotype was seen a single time. It may be a read error: a sequence one base away is much more abundant. The chain employs TRBV12-3 or TRBV12-4 and TRBJ1-1; tentative D call: TRBD1 (6 bases). The CDR3 runs to 14 residues. This CDR3 reads CASSLQGLNTEVFF. CDR3 in DNA: TGTGCCAGCAGCCTACAGGGTCTGAACACTGAAGTTTTCTTT.

The chain joins TRBV4-1 to TRBJ2-6; the D call may be TRBD1 or TRBD2 (7 bases each). V lost 1 base to trimming and J lost 0 bases, with 13 bases between them. There are 18 residues in the CDR3. Germline V gene data show CDR1 as MGHRA and CDR2 as YSYEKL. The CDR3 region is CASSQVPGGGSGANVLTF. The CDR3 bases are TGCGCCAGCAGCCAAGTCCCAGGGGGGGGCTCTGGGGCCAACGTCCTGACTTTC.

This clonotype was observed a handful of times. The rearrangement uses TRBV7-2 and TRBJ1-3; no clear D gene. CDR1 and CDR2 (germline): SGHTA, FQGNSA. CDR3 size: 17 residues. V dropped 5 bases and J dropped 8 bases, with 25 bases sitting between them. CDR3: CASSPPAGQAYGDTIYF. The CDR3 DNA follows: TGTGCCAGCAGCCCCCCAGCGGGCCAGGCGTACGGGGACACCATATATTTT.

The gene calls are TRBV20-1 and TRBJ2-7; 7 positions match TRBD2. The CDR3 extends over 13 amino acids. J was trimmed by 0 bases and V by 4 bases; bases with no gene match: 3. Germline V CDR1 and CDR2: DFQATT, SNEGSKA (reference sequence). The CDR3 region is CSATGLVSYEQYF. CDR3 nucleotide sequence: TGCAGTGCTACCGGACTAGTCTCCTACGAGCAGTACTTC.

A word on this clonotype: Compared with germline, one end of the junction differs, possibly owing to a read error. V gene TRBV20-1 combines with J gene TRBJ2-7, with 7 nucleotides matching TRBD1. CDR1 and CDR2 from the germline V gene are DFQATT and SNEGSKA (reference sequence). This CDR3 has 15 amino acids. DNA of the CDR3: TGCAGTGCTAGAGATCTTAGACAGGGTGGCTACGAGCAGTACTTT. As protein: CSARDLRQGGYEQYF.

This clonotype is a singleton in its sample. V usage is TRBV20-1 and J usage is TRBJ1-2; the D gene is possibly TRBD1 (5 bases). The CDR3 is 13 residues long. Trimming took 3 bases from V and 7 from J, leaving 15 bases between them. The germline CDR1 and CDR2 sequences are DFQATT and SNEGSKA (reference sequence). The CDR3 sequence: CSASPGSQGGYTF. CDR3 nucleotide sequence: TGCAGTGCTAGCCCGGGAAGCCAGGGTGGCTACACCTTC.

This clonotype was seen repeatedly, ten times or more. The chain has TRBV2 and TRBJ1-1, with D unclear. The V end was cut by 1 base, the J end by 1 base, with 4 bases between. Germline V gene lookup returns CDR1 SNHLY and CDR2 FYNNEI. The CDR3 is 13 amino acids. CDR3 sequence reads: CASSEGENTEAFF. The CDR3 bases are TGTGCCAGCAGTGAAGGGGAGAACACTGAAGCTTTCTTT. Drawing the rest from reference TRBV2 and TRBJ1-1, the complete variable domain is EPEVTQTPSHQVTQMGQEVILRCVPISNHLYFYWYRQILGQKVEFLVSFYNNEISEKSEIFDDQFSVERPDGSNFTLKIRSTKLEDSAMYFCASSEGENTEAFFGQGTRLTVV.

The chain has TRBV6-1 and TRBJ1-1; D is undetermined. The V gene lost 6 bases and the J gene lost 7 bases, with 15 bases spanning the gap. Germline-derived CDR1 and CDR2 are MNHNS and SASEGT. The CDR3 totals 13 residues. The CDR3 DNA reads TGTGCCAGCAGGGGGTACCCTACCGGTGAAGCTTTCTTT. Translating it yields CASRGYPTGEAFF.

This clonotype has more than one count but fewer than ten. J is TRBJ2-5 and V is TRBV2; D uncertain. V was pared by 6 bases and J by 5 bases, with 4 bases between. Germline V gene lookup returns CDR1 SNHLY and CDR2 FYNNEI. This CDR3 spans 10 amino acids. The CDR3 bases are TGTGCCAGCAGATCGGAGACCCAGTACTTC. It specifies CASRSETQYF.

This clonotype was recorded a few times. The V and J genes are TRBV24-1 and TRBJ2-3; 9 positions match TRBD2. Trimming took 7 bases from V and 2 from J; bases not matched to a gene: 6. This CDR3 region has 15 residues. Germline V gives CDR1 KGHDR, CDR2 SFDVKD. CDR3 bases: TGTGCCACCAGCCCCGGGACTAGCACCACAGATACGCAGTATTTT. Its protein product is CATSPGTSTTDTQYF.

This clonotype was seen a few times. V usage is TRBV5-1 and J usage is TRBJ2-7; TRBD2 matches at 8 bases. CDR1 is SGHRS and CDR2 is YFSETQ in the germline V gene. The trim removed 4 bases at V and 2 bases at J, leaving 8 bases unmatched. There are 15 residues in the CDR3. CDR3 sequence (DNA): TGCGCCAGCAGCCCAGATACTAGCGGACCCTACGAGCAGTACTTC. Translating it yields CASSPDTSGPYEQYF.

The V gene is TRBV28, the J gene TRBJ2-3, with D possibly TRBD2 on 5 matching bases. The CDR3 sequence is 12 residues long. Germline CDR1 and CDR2: MDHEN and SYDVKM. Trimming took 5 bases from V and 8 from J, leaving 11 bases between them. This CDR3 is CASSKLGGTQYF. Written as DNA, the CDR3 is TGTGCCAGCAGTAAACTAGGCGGTACGCAGTATTTT.

There are a few counts of this clonotype. The chain uses TRBV7-2 and TRBJ2-1; unclear D gene. The CDR3 contains 17 residues. CDR1 SGHTA and CDR2 FQGNSA come from the germline V gene. Trimming shortened V by 4 bases and J by 2 bases, and 18 bases separated the two germline ends. The CDR3 region has the DNA TGTGCCAGCAGCTCCCGCCGAACCCGAAGTGCCTACAATGAGCAGTTCTTC. It yields the protein CASSSRRTRSAYNEQFF.